This TCR beta chain was identified during a study of T cell changes during pregnancy in multiple sclerosis. Trimming stripped 1 base from V and 4 bases from J, with 25 bases between. CDR1 is SGHVS, CDR2 FQNEAQ, per germline. The CDR3 sequence is 19 residues long. Measured with immunoSEQ multiplex PCR; TCRdb has only the in-frame clones, and not every one. In the table there are approximately 88,000 clones, 90% to 95% of which are singletons. The input for sequencing was peripheral blood, taken in the second trimester of pregnancy. The clonotype comes from a female donor with multiple sclerosis, enrolled in a pregnancy study. The V and J genes are TRBV7-8 and TRBJ1-2, with D possibly being TRBD1 (5 bases). The CDR3: CASSLGRVLGRGSGYGYTF. CDR3 DNA sequence: TGTGCCAGCAGCTTAGGGAGGGTGCTGGGTAGGGGCTCTGGCTATGGCTACACCTTC. The full variable domain, completed using reference TRBV7-8 and TRBJ1-2, is GAGVSQSPRYKVAKRGQDVALRCDPISGHVSLFWYQQALGQGPEFLTYFQNEAQLDKSGLPSDRFFAERPEGSVSTLKIQRTQQEDSAVYLCASSLGRVLGRGSGYGYTFGSGTRLTVV.